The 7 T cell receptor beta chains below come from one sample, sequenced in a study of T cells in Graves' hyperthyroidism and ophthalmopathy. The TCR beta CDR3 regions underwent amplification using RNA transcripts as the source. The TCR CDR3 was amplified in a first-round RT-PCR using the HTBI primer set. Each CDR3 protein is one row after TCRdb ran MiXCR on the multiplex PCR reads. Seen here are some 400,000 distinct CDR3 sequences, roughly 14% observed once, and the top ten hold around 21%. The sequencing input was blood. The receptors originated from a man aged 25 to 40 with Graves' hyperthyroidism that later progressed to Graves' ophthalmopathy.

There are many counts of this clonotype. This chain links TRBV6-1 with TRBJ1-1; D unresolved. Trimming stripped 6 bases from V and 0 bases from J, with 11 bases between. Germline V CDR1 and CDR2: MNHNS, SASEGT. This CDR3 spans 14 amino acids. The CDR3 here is CASSDDGLNTEAFF. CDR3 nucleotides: TGTGCCAGCAGCGACGATGGCTTGAACACTGAAGCTTTCTTT.

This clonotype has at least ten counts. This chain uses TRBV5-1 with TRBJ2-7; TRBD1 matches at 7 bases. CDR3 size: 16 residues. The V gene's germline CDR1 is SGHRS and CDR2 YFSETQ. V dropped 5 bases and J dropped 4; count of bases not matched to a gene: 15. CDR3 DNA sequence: TGCGCCAGCAGTTTGTCCCGGGACAGAGAATTTTACGAGCAGTACTTC. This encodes CASSLSRDREFYEQYF.

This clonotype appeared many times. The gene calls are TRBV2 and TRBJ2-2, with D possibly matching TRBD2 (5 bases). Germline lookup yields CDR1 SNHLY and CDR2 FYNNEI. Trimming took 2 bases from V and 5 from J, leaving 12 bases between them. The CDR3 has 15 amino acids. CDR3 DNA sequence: TGTGCCAGCAGTGAAATTGCTCGAGGGACCGGGGAGCTGTTTTTT. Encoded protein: CASSEIARGTGELFF.

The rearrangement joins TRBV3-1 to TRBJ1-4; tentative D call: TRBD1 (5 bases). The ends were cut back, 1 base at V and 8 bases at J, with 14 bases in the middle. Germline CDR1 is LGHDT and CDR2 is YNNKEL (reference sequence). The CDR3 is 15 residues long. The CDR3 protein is CASSQVWGWGEKLFF. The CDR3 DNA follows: TGTGCCAGCAGCCAAGTCTGGGGATGGGGGGAAAAACTGTTTTTT.

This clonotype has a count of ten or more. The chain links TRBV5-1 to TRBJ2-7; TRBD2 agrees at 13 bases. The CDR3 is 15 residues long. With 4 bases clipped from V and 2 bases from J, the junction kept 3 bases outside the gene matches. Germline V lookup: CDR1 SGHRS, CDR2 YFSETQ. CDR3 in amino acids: CASSILAGGTYEQYF. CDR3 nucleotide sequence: TGCGCCAGCAGCATACTAGCGGGGGGGACCTACGAGCAGTACTTC.

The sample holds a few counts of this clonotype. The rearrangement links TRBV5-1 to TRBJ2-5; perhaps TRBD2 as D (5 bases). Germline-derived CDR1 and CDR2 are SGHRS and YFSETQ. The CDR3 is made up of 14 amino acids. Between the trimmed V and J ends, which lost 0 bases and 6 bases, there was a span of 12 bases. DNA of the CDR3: TGCGCCAGCAGCTTGGTCGAAGGAGGTCAGACCCAGTACTTC. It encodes CASSLVEGGQTQYF.

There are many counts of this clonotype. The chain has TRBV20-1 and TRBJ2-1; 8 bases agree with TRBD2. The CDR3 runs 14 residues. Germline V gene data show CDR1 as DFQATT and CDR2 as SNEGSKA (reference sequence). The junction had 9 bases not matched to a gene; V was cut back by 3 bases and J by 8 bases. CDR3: CSASGGAGVDEQFF. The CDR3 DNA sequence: TGCAGTGCTAGCGGGGGGGCCGGGGTGGATGAGCAGTTCTTC.